This note documents a single T cell receptor beta chain sequence. After removal of 0 bases from V and 7 bases from J, the junction contained 5 bases not matched to a gene. Germline V gene lookup returns CDR1 SGHRS and CDR2 YFSETQ. This CDR3 region has 14 residues. This entry comes from a study of CD8 T cells in Susac syndrome. It was negative isolation that provided the CD8+ and CD4+ T cells, whereas TEMRA cells were enriched by FACS. RNA amounts of about 0.5 to 1 ug underwent reverse transcription with random hexamers. Amplification of TCR beta CDR3 used immunoSEQ multiplex PCR across 54 Vbeta and 13 Jbeta. MiXCR, applied by TCRdb to the immunoSEQ multiplex PCR reads, yields one record per CDR3 protein. This table has over 150,000 distinct CDR3 sequences, 95% to 96% appearing once.

The sample consisted of CD4+ T cells from PBMCs. The clonotype comes from a human donor with Susac syndrome. The chain employs TRBV5-1 and TRBJ2-3, with TRBD2 matching over 7 bases. The DNA of the CDR3 is TGCGCCAGCAGCTTGGCCCCCGGGAGGAATACGCAGTATTTT. Its translation: CASSLAPGRNTQYF.